A single sample is the source of the 9 T cell receptor beta chains below, sequenced in a study of CXCR3-negative and CXCR3-positive naive CD8 T cells. Study-level results: More hydrophobic TRB CDR3s occurred in CXCR3-positive than in CXCR3-negative naive cells.

Their antigens are not known. TRB cDNA libraries were made by UMI-labeled 5' RACE. TCRdb processed the 5' RACE reads again and assigns one entry to each CDR3 protein, with no DNA. This repertoire comprises some 50,000 distinct CDR3 sequences; its ten largest clones make up 0.56%. The sequenced material came from naive CXCR3+ CD8+ T cells from blood. The subset: CD45RO-CCR7+CD27+CD95- naive CD8+ T cells expressing CXCR3 (TNR3+). These receptors were collected from a human donor in good health. Some clones in this sample may be carry-over from other donors' samples.

The V and J genes are TRBV11-3 and TRBJ2-2; TCRdb calls TRBD1, which cannot be checked without DNA. Germline V gene data show CDR1 as SGHNT and CDR2 as YENEEA. The CDR3 runs to 19 residues. The CDR3 loop reads CASSARRGAKSNLPGELFF. Using reference TRBV11-3 and TRBJ2-2 for the parts outside the CDR3, the full variable domain is EAGVVQSPRYKIIEKKQPVAFWCNPISGHNTLYWYLQNLGQGPELLIRYENEEAVDDSQLPKDRFSAERLKGVDSTLKIQPAELGDSAVYLCASSARRGAKSNLPGELFFGEGSRLTVL.

The chain links TRBV20-1 to TRBJ1-2; TCRdb selects TRBD1, and the lack of DNA leaves this call unchecked. Germline CDR1 is DFQATT and CDR2 is SNEGSKA (reference sequence). This CDR3 comprises 14 residues. The CDR3 here is CSAITGGPNYGYTF.

The chain carries TRBV29-1 and TRBJ1-1; the D call of TRBD1 rests on TCRdb alone, since no DNA is present to check it. Looked up from germline, CDR1 is SQVTM and CDR2 is ANQGSEA. There are 12 residues in the CDR3. The chain's CDR3 is CSVRQGNTEAFF.

V gene TRBV20-1 combines with J gene TRBJ1-5. This CDR3 spans 14 amino acids. Per the germline V gene, CDR1 is DFQATT and CDR2 is SNEGSKA (reference sequence). The CDR3 here is CSGERVFGNQPQHF.

The chain recombines TRBV28 with TRBJ2-2; the D call from TCRdb, TRBD1, cannot be confirmed without DNA. Germline-derived CDR1 and CDR2 are MDHEN and SYDVKM. The CDR3 covers 16 residues. CDR3 sequence reads: CASSNPPVVGSGELFF.

The V gene is TRBV16, the J gene TRBJ2-7; TCRdb selects TRBD1, and the lack of DNA leaves this call unchecked. Germline CDR1 reads KGHSY; CDR2 reads FQNENV. The CDR3 loop spans 13 amino acids. The CDR3 protein is CASDSPGGYEQYF.

This chain joins TRBV14 and TRBJ1-2. The CDR3 is made up of 12 amino acids. Germline CDR1 SGHDN, CDR2 FVKESK. The chain's CDR3 is CASRGQAYGYTF.

This chain uses TRBV6-5 with TRBJ2-1; with no DNA, the TCRdb D assignment of TRBD1 cannot be verified. Germline V CDR1 and CDR2: MNHEY, SVGAGI. This CDR3 has 15 amino acids. The CDR3 spells CASSPQGGPYNEQFF.

The chain is built from TRBV7-6 and TRBJ2-1; TCRdb selects TRBD2, and the lack of DNA leaves this call unchecked. The V gene's germline CDR1 is SGHVS and CDR2 FNYEAQ. The CDR3 spans 16 residues. The CDR3 protein is CASSSGLAGDYNEQFF.